This passage covers 9 T cell receptor beta chains from one sample sequenced in a study of blood T cell repertoires in COVID-19. The repertoire was sequenced with immunoSEQ multiplex PCR; TCRdb's copy has only in-frame clones and lacks some. The sample lists 300,000 to 450,000 clones, around 90% seen once, with roughly 1.2% in the top ten. The material sequenced was PBMCs or T cells enriched from blood (not recorded which). Receptors were obtained from a young woman who had recovered from COVID-19.

The rearrangement links TRBV5-4 to TRBJ2-2, with no clear D. Between the trimmed V and J ends, which lost 0 bases and 2 bases, there was a span of 11 bases. This CDR3 contains 16 residues. CDR1 is SGHNT and CDR2 is YYREEE in the germline V gene (reference sequence). In DNA form, the CDR3 reads TGTGCCAGCAGCTTGGGCAGGTCACTTAACACCGGGGAGCTGTTTTTT. Protein product: CASSLGRSLNTGELFF.

The rearrangement uses TRBV4-1 and TRBJ1-1; possible D gene TRBD1, 5 bases. V lost 0 bases and J lost 0, with 8 bases in between. Looked up from germline, CDR1 is MGHRA and CDR2 is YSYEKL. The CDR3 is 15 residues long. CDR3 DNA sequence: TGCGCCAGCAGCCAAGAGGCAGGGATGAACACTGAAGCTTTCTTT. Translated, it gives CASSQEAGMNTEAFF.

The chain joins TRBV29-1 to TRBJ1-1; TRBD1 matches 8 bases. V lost 7 bases to trimming and J lost 1 base; unmatched junction nucleotides: 5. There are 13 residues in the CDR3. Germline CDR1 and CDR2: SQVTM and ANQGSEA. CDR3 DNA: TGCAGCGCCCAGGGGGCGGCGAACACTGAAGCTTTCTTT. Its translation: CSAQGAANTEAFF.

The chain uses TRBV5-6 and TRBJ2-2, with D perhaps matching TRBD1 (6 bases). The CDR3 has 17 amino acids. Deletions cut 2 bases from V and 3 bases from J, with 17 bases between. Per germline, CDR1 SGHDT and CDR2 YYEEEE. This chain's CDR3 is CASSLLTSGDDTGELFF. CDR3 in DNA: TGTGCCAGCAGCTTATTGACGTCAGGGGACGACACCGGGGAGCTGTTTTTT.

The J gene is TRBJ2-4, the V gene TRBV5-8; 7 bases map to TRBD1. The CDR3 has 14 amino acids. With 3 bases clipped from V and 8 bases from J, the junction kept 8 bases outside the gene matches. Per germline, CDR1 SGHTS and CDR2 YDEGEE. For the CDR3, the DNA is TGTGCCAGCAGCTCGACAGGGATGGGATACATTCAGTACTTC. Amino acid sequence: CASSSTGMGYIQYF.

The rearrangement links TRBV19 to TRBJ1-2; the D is unclear. The ends were cut back, 8 bases at V and 4 bases at J, with 14 bases in the middle. Germline V CDR1 and CDR2: LNHDA, SQIVND (reference sequence). The CDR3 length is 13 residues. CDR3 protein: CASSKAQVYGYTF. The CDR3 DNA follows: TGTGCCAGTTCAAAGGCCCAGGTCTATGGCTACACCTTC. Filled out from reference TRBV19 and TRBJ1-2, the complete variable domain reads DGGITQSPKYLFRKEGQNVTLSCEQNLNHDAMYWYRQDPGQGLRLIYYSQIVNDFQKGDIAEGYSVSREKKESFPLTVTSAQKNPTAFYLCASSKAQVYGYTFGSGTRLTVV.

The genes are TRBV7-9 and TRBJ2-1; possible D gene TRBD1, 7 bases. The length of the CDR3 is 16 residues. Germline-derived CDR1 and CDR2 are SEHNR and FQNEAQ (reference sequence). V was shortened by 3 bases and J by 7 bases, with 19 bases between the two germline ends. CDR3 protein: CASSFTQGGRNNEQFF. The CDR3 nucleotides are TGTGCCAGCAGCTTCACGCAGGGGGGCCGGAATAATGAGCAGTTCTTC.

The rearrangement links TRBV30 to TRBJ1-2, with 9 bases matching TRBD1. The CDR3 covers 14 residues. Germline trimming cut 8 bases from V and 4 bases from J; bases unmatched to any gene: 11. Germline CDR1 and CDR2: GTSNPN and SVGIG (reference sequence). CDR3 in DNA: TGTGCCAGCAGCCCGGGACAGGGAATCTATGGCTACACCTTC. Translated: CASSPGQGIYGYTF.

This clone was counted once. The gene calls are TRBV18 and TRBJ2-2; a possible D gene is TRBD1 (6 bases). CDR3 size: 16 residues. The ends were cut back, 3 bases at V and 0 bases at J, with 11 bases in the middle. Germline loops: CDR1 KGHSH, CDR2 LQKENI. The DNA of the CDR3 is TGTGCCAGCTCACCCCGGACAGACCCGAACACCGGGGAGCTGTTTTTT. Protein product: CASSPRTDPNTGELFF.